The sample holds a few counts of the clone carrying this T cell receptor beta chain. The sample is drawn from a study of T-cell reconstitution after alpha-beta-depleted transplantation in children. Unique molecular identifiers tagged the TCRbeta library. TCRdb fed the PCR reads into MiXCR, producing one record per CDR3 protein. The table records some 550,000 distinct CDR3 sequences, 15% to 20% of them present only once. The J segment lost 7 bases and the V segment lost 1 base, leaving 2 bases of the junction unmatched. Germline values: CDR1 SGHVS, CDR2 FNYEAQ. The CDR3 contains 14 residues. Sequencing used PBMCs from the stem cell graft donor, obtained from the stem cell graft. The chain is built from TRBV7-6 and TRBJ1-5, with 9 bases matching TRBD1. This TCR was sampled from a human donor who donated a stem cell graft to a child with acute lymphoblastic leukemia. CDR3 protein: CASSLGDRAQPQHF. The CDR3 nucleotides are TGTGCCAGCAGCTTAGGGGACAGGGCGCAGCCCCAGCATTTT.